These T cell receptor beta chains were read from a single sample in a study of early T cells in non-severe SARS-CoV-2 infection. From the 5' RACE reads, TCRdb called clonotypes with MiXCR, one entry per CDR3 protein. The profile shows around 45,000 distinct CDR3 sequences, approximately 4% of them singletons. The specimen was whole blood. The receptors were sampled from an adult who was a healthcare worker with PCR-confirmed SARS-CoV-2 infection or an uninfected control (not recorded which). Each CDR3 is given with its conserved first and last residue. The D gene is left open where the match is weak. Size is omitted from some rows. Given values are once, few, many or a class for expanded clones.

>TRBD2|TRBJ2-5|TRBV11-2|many
CASTLGLAGAETQYF
TGTGCCAGCACCCTCGGACTAGCGGGAGCTGAGACCCAGTACTTC
>.|TRBJ2-7|TRBV6-6|few
CASTRGRYPEQYF
TGTGCCAGCACCCGGGGGCGATACCCCGAGCAGTACTTC
>TRBD1|TRBJ2-5|TRBV3-1|.
CASRTGYQETQYF
TGTGCCAGCAGGACAGGGTATCAAGAGACCCAGTACTTC
>.|TRBJ1-3|TRBV7-6|few
CASSLTRANTIYF
TGTGCCAGCAGCTTAACCAGGGCAAACACCATATATTTT
>TRBD1|TRBJ1-5|TRBV27|many
CASSPTLDRGGQPQHF
TGTGCCAGCAGTCCGACACTGGACAGGGGAGGACAGCCCCAGCATTTT
>.|TRBJ2-3|TRBV10-3|many
CAISDINTQYF
TGTGCCATCAGTGATATCAATACGCAGTATTTT
>TRBD1|TRBJ2-2|TRBV14|many
CASSQVALFGQGVTGELFF
TGTGCCAGCAGCCAAGTGGCATTATTCGGACAGGGGGTCACCGGGGAGCTGTTTTTT
>.|TRBJ2-2|TRBV7-2|.
CASSLREGTNTGELFF
TGTGCCAGCAGCCTGAGAGAGGGGACCAACACCGGGGAGCTGTTTTTT
>.|TRBJ2-5|TRBV3-1|few
CASSQSAQAAIQETQYF
TGTGCCAGCAGCCAGAGCGCCCAAGCGGCGATCCAAGAGACCCAGTACTTC
>TRBD2|TRBJ2-5|TRBV20-1|many
CSARRGDNQETQYF
TGCAGTGCTAGGCGGGGGGATAACCAAGAGACCCAGTACTTC
>.|TRBJ1-2|TRBV7-2|many
CASSLGIYGYTF
TGTGCCAGCAGCCTAGGAATCTATGGCTACACCTTC
>.|TRBJ2-1|TRBV3-1|.
CASSRGSKWNEQFF
TGTGCCAGCAGCCGAGGATCAAAATGGAATGAGCAGTTCTTC
>TRBD1|TRBJ1-5|TRBV5-5|many
CASSLLGQGHQPQHF
TGTGCCAGCAGCTTACTGGGACAGGGGCATCAGCCCCAGCATTTT
>.|TRBJ2-4|TRBV10-3|many
CAISGVGLAKNIQYF
TGTGCCATCAGTGGGGTGGGGCTAGCCAAAAACATTCAGTACTTC
>TRBD1|TRBJ1-2|TRBV30|many
CAWSPTGVGDGYTF
TGTGCCTGGAGCCCGACAGGGGTCGGAGATGGCTACACCTTC
>.|TRBJ1-1|TRBV14|few
CASSLQMNTEAFF
TGTGCCAGCAGCCTTCAGATGAACACTGAAGCTTTCTTT
>TRBD1|TRBJ1-6|TRBV20-1|many
CSAPRTGDYNSPLHF
TGCAGTGCACCTAGGACAGGGGATTATAATTCACCCCTCCACTTT
>TRBD2|TRBJ2-3|TRBV7-2|many
CASSLARGLAGGGDTQYF
TGTGCCAGCAGCTTAGCGCGGGGACTAGCGGGGGGCGGAGATACGCAGTATTTT
>.|TRBJ2-7|TRBV11-2|many
CASSLEVLAYEQYF
TGTGCCAGCAGCTTAGAAGTGCTAGCCTACGAGCAGTACTTC
>.|TRBJ2-7|TRBV4-2|few
CASSQGSGGGEQYF
TGTGCCAGCAGCCAGGGGAGTGGCGGCGGCGAGCAGTACTTC
>.|TRBJ2-5|TRBV19|many
CASSVQETQYF
TGTGCCAGTAGTGTCCAAGAGACCCAGTACTTC
>.|TRBJ1-6|TRBV6-6|few
CASSYDSPLHF
TGTGCCAGCAGTTACGACTCACCCCTCCACTTT
>.|TRBJ1-6|TRBV6-1|many
CASSEAAQATLHF
TGTGCCAGCAGTGAAGCGGCGCAAGCAACCCTCCACTTT